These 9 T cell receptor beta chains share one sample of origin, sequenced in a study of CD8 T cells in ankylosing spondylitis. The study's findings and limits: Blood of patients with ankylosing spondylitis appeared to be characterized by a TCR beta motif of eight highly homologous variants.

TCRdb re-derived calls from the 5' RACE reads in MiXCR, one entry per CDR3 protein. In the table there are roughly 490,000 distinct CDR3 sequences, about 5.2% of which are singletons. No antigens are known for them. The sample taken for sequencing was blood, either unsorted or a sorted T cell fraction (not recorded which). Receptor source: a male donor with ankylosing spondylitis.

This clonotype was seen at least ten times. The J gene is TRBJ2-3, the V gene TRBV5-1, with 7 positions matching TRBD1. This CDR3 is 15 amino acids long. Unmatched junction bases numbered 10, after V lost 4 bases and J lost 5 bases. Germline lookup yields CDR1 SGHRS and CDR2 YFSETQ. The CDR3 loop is CASSKLGTDGDTQYF. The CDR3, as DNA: TGCGCCAGCAGCAAATTAGGGACAGATGGAGATACGCAGTATTTT.

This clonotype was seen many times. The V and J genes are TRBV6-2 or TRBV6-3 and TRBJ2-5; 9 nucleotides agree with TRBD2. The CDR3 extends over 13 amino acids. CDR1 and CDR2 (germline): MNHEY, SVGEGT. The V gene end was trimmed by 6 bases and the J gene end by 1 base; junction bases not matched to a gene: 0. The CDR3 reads CASRTSGQETQYF. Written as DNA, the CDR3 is TGTGCCAGCAGGACTAGCGGCCAAGAGACCCAGTACTTC.

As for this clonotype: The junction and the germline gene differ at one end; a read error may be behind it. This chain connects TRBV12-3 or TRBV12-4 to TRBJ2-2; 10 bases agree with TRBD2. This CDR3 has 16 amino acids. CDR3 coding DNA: TGTGCCAGCAGAGACATAGCGGGAGGTTTCACCGTGGAGCTGTTTTTT. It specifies CASRDIAGGFTVELFF.

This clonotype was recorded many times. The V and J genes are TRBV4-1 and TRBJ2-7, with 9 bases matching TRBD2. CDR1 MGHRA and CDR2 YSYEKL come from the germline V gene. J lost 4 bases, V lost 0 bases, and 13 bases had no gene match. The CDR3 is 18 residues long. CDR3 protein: CASSQDTGLAYGIYEQYF. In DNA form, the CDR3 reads TGCGCCAGCAGCCAAGATACAGGACTAGCGTACGGTATATACGAGCAGTACTTC.

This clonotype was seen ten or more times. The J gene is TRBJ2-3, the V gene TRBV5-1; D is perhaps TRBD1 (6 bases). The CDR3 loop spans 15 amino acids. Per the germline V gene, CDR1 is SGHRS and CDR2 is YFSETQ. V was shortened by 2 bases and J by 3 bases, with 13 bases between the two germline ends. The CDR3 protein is CASSFTGLRTDTQYF. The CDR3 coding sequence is TGCGCCAGCAGCTTTACAGGGCTGAGAACAGATACGCAGTATTTT.

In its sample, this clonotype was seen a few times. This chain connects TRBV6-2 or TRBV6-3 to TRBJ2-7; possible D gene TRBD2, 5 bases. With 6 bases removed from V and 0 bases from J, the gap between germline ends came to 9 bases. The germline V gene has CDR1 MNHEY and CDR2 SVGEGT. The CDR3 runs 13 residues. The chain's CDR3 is CASRPGLSYEQYF. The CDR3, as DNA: TGTGCCAGCAGACCCGGACTCTCCTACGAGCAGTACTTC.

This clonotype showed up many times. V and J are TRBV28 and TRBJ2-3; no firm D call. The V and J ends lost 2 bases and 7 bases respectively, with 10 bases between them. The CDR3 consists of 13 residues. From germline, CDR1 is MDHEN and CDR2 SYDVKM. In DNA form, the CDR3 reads TGTGCCAGCAGTTTAGATCCGACCCATACGCAGTATTTT. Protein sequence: CASSLDPTHTQYF.

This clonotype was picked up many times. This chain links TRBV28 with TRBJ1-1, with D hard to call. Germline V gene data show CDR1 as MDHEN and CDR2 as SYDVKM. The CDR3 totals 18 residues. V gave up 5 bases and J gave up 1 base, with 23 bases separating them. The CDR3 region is CASSAPGRFFVANTEAFF. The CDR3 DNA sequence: TGTGCCAGCAGTGCTCCTGGCAGGTTTTTTGTGGCGAACACTGAAGCTTTCTTT.

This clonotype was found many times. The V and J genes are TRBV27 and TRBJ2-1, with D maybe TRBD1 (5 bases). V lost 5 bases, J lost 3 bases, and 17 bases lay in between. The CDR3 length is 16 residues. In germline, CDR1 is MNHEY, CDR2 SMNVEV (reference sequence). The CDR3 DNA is TGTGCCAGCAGTGCACGATTCAGGGATCACTACAATGAGCAGTTCTTC. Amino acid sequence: CASSARFRDHYNEQFF.